The text below deals with one TCR beta chain. Its antigen specificity is not known. One base away there is no much larger clone; base qualities are not given. The trial excluded patients who had a history of autoimmune disease or were on systemic immunosuppression. Peripheral blood for TCR sequencing was collected from all dose cohorts at baseline, on cycle 4 day 1, and on cycle 7 day 1. Samples were obtained from an open-label, multicenter, first-in-human phase I dose-escalation trial of ivuxolimab. The trial enrolled adults with locally advanced or metastatic head and neck squamous cell, hepatocellular, melanoma or renal cell carcinoma. Before TCR sequencing, CD4+ and CD8+ T cells were separately sorted from peripheral blood. The data belong to a study of OX40 agonist ivuxolimab in advanced cancers. With respect to the entire study: Ivuxolimab, which targeted the costimulatory receptor OX40 (CD134), was an agonistic, fully human IgG2 monoclonal antibody. Patients were allowed to have had prior anti-PD-1, anti-PD-L1 or anti-CTLA-4 therapy, and approximately 40% of the dose-escalation patients had been treated with checkpoint inhibitors. Three dose-escalation patients achieved partial responses, one with hepatocellular carcinoma and two with cutaneous melanoma. In the dose-escalation cohort, about four fifths of patients were male, and the mean age was 60 years with a range of about 23 to 79. Of the approximately 50 dose-escalation patients, hepatocellular carcinoma was present in approximately 20, melanoma in approximately 15, renal cell carcinoma in 9 and head and neck cancer in 9. The paper covers the monotherapy dose-escalation part of the phase I ivuxolimab trial, which included N of about 56 patients. Intravenous ivuxolimab was administered to patients every 2 weeks at six dose levels: 0.01, 0.1, 0.3, 1.5, 3 and 10 mg/kg. The purpose of peripheral TCRbeta sequencing was to test whether ivuxolimab changed TCR sequence diversity and led to clonal T-cell expansion.

Overall study results and their limits: After ivuxolimab, expanded clones were on average more numerous among CD8+ T cells than among CD4+ T cells. Antigen specificity was not determined for the clonally expanded peripheral T cells. Low levels of normalized T-cell clonal expansion were also seen in some nonresponding patients. In partial responders in the 0.1-3.0 mg/kg groups, normalized peripheral clonal expansion was found to be among the lowest, especially among CD8+ T cells. Clonal expansion of both CD4+ and CD8+ blood T cells was observed from baseline to week 6 at doses 0.1 to 3.0 mg/kg.

Genomic DNA was extracted from sorted cells for sequencing of the TCRbeta CDR3 region. The immunoSEQ Assay was used for sequencing of TCRbeta CDR3 regions. TCRdb re-hosts the immuneACCESS table, in-frame sequences only. Its copies lack some clones; in the studies checked, an unresolved V gene accounts for under half of them, and the cause for the rest is not known. For this sample there are about 53,000 clones; approximately 84% appear just once. Clones ranked in the top ten supply about 13% of the sample. The sequencing used CD4+ or CD8+ T cells sorted from blood, collected in a trial of the OX40 agonist ivuxolimab. The source is an adult with an advanced solid tumor such as melanoma, head and neck, liver or kidney cancer.

The nucleotides read TGTGCCAGCACCCCCACGAGGGGTAATACCGGGGAGCTGTTTTTT. Its protein reads: CASTPTRGNTGELFF. The chain employs TRBV18 and TRBJ2-2; the D call could be TRBD1 or TRBD2, with each sharing 5 bases. The germline V gene sets CDR1 to KGHSH and CDR2 to LQKENI. From its cysteine to its phenylalanine, the CDR3 spans 15 amino acids. Just the 45-base CDR3 DNA is kept, in frame starting at base 1. V is cut by 8 bases and J by 5 bases, and the space between the germline ends is 18 bases.